The rows below give T cell receptor beta chains drawn from one sample of a study of early T cells in non-severe SARS-CoV-2 infection. One entry per CDR3 protein results from TCRdb running MiXCR on the 5' RACE reads. The data hold 80,000 or so distinct CDR3 sequences, with approximately 11% observed a single time. The sample was whole blood, taken at baseline. Source of these receptors: an adult who was a healthcare worker with PCR-confirmed SARS-CoV-2 infection or an uninfected control (not recorded which). The CDR3 runs from the conserved cysteine through the conserved F or W. The D gene is left open where the match is weak. A row's size may be missing; if present it is once, few, many or a size class.

clone size: -; J gene: TRBJ1-5; V gene: TRBV28; D gene: -; CDR3 length: 12; CDR3 DNA: TGTGCCAGCCATTATAGCAATCAGCCCCAGCATTTT; CDR3 protein: CASHYSNQPQHF
clone size: -; J gene: TRBJ2-5; V gene: TRBV9; D gene: -; CDR3 length: 14; CDR3 DNA: TGTGCCAGCAGCGTTCAGGGCCAGCAAGAGACCCAGTACTTC; CDR3 protein: CASSVQGQQETQYF
clone size: few; J gene: TRBJ1-4; V gene: TRBV12-3/TRBV12-4; D gene: -; CDR3 length: 15; CDR3 DNA: TGTGCCAGCAGCACCTCCGGGCCCTACCAAGAAAAACTGTTTTTT; CDR3 protein: CASSTSGPYQEKLFF
clone size: few; J gene: TRBJ2-3; V gene: TRBV9; D gene: TRBD2; CDR3 length: 17; CDR3 DNA: TGTGCCAGCAGCGGAACACTAGCGGGGGGTCTCACAGATACGCAGTATTTT; CDR3 protein: CASSGTLAGGLTDTQYF
clone size: few; J gene: TRBJ2-5; V gene: TRBV9; D gene: -; CDR3 length: 19; CDR3 DNA: TGTGCCAGCAGCGCCCCCCTAGGACGCGGCAGGAGATTTAGAGAGACCCAGTACTTC; CDR3 protein: CASSAPLGRGRRFRETQYF
clone size: -; J gene: TRBJ1-2; V gene: TRBV6-5; D gene: -; CDR3 length: 12; CDR3 DNA: TGTGCCAGCACCACGGGGACCTATGGCTACACCTTC; CDR3 protein: CASTTGTYGYTF
clone size: many; J gene: TRBJ1-5; V gene: TRBV7-9; D gene: -; CDR3 length: 14; CDR3 DNA: TGTGCCAGCAGCAAGGCGGGCCTTAATCAGCCCCAGCATTTT; CDR3 protein: CASSKAGLNQPQHF
clone size: many; J gene: TRBJ1-5; V gene: TRBV7-2; D gene: -; CDR3 length: 14; CDR3 DNA: TGTGCCAGCAGCTTCCACAGGGGCAATCAGCCCCAGCATTTT; CDR3 protein: CASSFHRGNQPQHF
clone size: many; J gene: TRBJ1-5; V gene: TRBV18; D gene: -; CDR3 length: 17; CDR3 DNA: TGTGCCAGCTCACGTCGGATCGGGGGGAGAGGCAATCAGCCCCAGCATTTT; CDR3 protein: CASSRRIGGRGNQPQHF
clone size: few; J gene: TRBJ2-3; V gene: TRBV6-2/TRBV6-3; D gene: -; CDR3 length: 17; CDR3 DNA: TGTGCCAGCAGTTACTATCCCCGGGGGCGCCGCACAGATACGCAGTATTTT; CDR3 protein: CASSYYPRGRRTDTQYF
clone size: once; J gene: TRBJ2-5; V gene: TRBV6-6; D gene: -; CDR3 length: 14; CDR3 DNA: TGTGCCAGCAGCAAATACAGGCTCCAAGAGACCCAGTACTTC; CDR3 protein: CASSKYRLQETQYF
clone size: many; J gene: TRBJ1-3; V gene: TRBV7-2; D gene: -; CDR3 length: 13; CDR3 DNA: TGTGCCAGCAGCTTAACGGATGGAAACACCATATATTTT; CDR3 protein: CASSLTDGNTIYF
clone size: -; J gene: TRBJ2-1; V gene: TRBV5-1; D gene: -; CDR3 length: 14; CDR3 DNA: TGCGCCAGCAGCTTGGGGCAGGGTAGCAATGAGCAGTTCTTC; CDR3 protein: CASSLGQGSNEQFF
clone size: few; J gene: TRBJ2-3; V gene: TRBV7-2; D gene: -; CDR3 length: 15; CDR3 DNA: TGTGCCAGCAGCTTAGTCCCGGGCCCCACAGATACGCAGTATTTT; CDR3 protein: CASSLVPGPTDTQYF
clone size: few; J gene: TRBJ2-1; V gene: TRBV4-2; D gene: TRBD2; CDR3 length: 16; CDR3 DNA: TGTGCCAGCAGCCAAGTAGGCCGGGGGGGCCGCAATGAGCAGTTCTTC; CDR3 protein: CASSQVGRGGRNEQFF
clone size: few; J gene: TRBJ1-4; V gene: TRBV7-8; D gene: -; CDR3 length: 11; CDR3 DNA: TGTGCCAGCAGCAAAGGCGAAAAACTGTTTTTT; CDR3 protein: CASSKGEKLFF
clone size: -; J gene: TRBJ2-2; V gene: TRBV6-5; D gene: -; CDR3 length: 14; CDR3 DNA: TGTGCCAGCAGTCTCCTCTTCACCACCGGGGAGCTGTTTTTT; CDR3 protein: CASSLLFTTGELFF
clone size: few; J gene: TRBJ2-7; V gene: TRBV28; D gene: TRBD1; CDR3 length: 16; CDR3 DNA: TGTGCCAGCAGTTTGCCGACCGAAGGGACAGCCTACGAGCAGTACTTC; CDR3 protein: CASSLPTEGTAYEQYF
clone size: few; J gene: TRBJ2-1; V gene: TRBV7-6; D gene: TRBD2; CDR3 length: 17; CDR3 DNA: TGTGCCAGCAGACCCCTGACCCGGACTAGCAGGTACAATGAGCAGTTCTTC; CDR3 protein: CASRPLTRTSRYNEQFF
clone size: few; J gene: TRBJ1-2; V gene: TRBV28; D gene: -; CDR3 length: 12; CDR3 DNA: TGTGCCAGCAGTTCCGTCGGCGATGGCTACACCTTC; CDR3 protein: CASSSVGDGYTF
clone size: -; J gene: TRBJ2-3; V gene: TRBV6-4; D gene: TRBD2; CDR3 length: 14; CDR3 DNA: TGTGCCAGCAGTGACGCGGGGGGCACAGATACGCAGTATTTT; CDR3 protein: CASSDAGGTDTQYF
clone size: -; J gene: TRBJ1-5; V gene: TRBV20-1; D gene: TRBD1; CDR3 length: 15; CDR3 DNA: TGCAGTGCTAGAGATCCAGGGGGCGCAGGACAGCCCCAGCATTTT; CDR3 protein: CSARDPGGAGQPQHF
clone size: few; J gene: TRBJ2-3; V gene: TRBV2; D gene: TRBD1; CDR3 length: 16; CDR3 DNA: TGTGCCAGCAGTGAAGACGGGACAGAAACCTTCGATACGCAGTATTTT; CDR3 protein: CASSEDGTETFDTQYF
clone size: many; J gene: TRBJ2-3; V gene: TRBV28; D gene: -; CDR3 length: 14; CDR3 DNA: TGTGCCAGCATAGGGGGGCCCCCGCCAGATACGCAGTATTTT; CDR3 protein: CASIGGPPPDTQYF
clone size: many; J gene: TRBJ2-2; V gene: TRBV5-1; D gene: -; CDR3 length: 16; CDR3 DNA: TGCGCCAGCAGCCTAGAGGGCAGGGTAATCACCGGGGAGCTGTTTTTT; CDR3 protein: CASSLEGRVITGELFF
clone size: -; J gene: TRBJ2-1; V gene: TRBV24-1; D gene: -; CDR3 length: 15; CDR3 DNA: TGTGCCACCAGTGGGGGAGACAGTAACTACAATGAGCAGTTCTTC; CDR3 protein: CATSGGDSNYNEQFF
clone size: -; J gene: TRBJ2-3; V gene: TRBV5-4; D gene: -; CDR3 length: 15; CDR3 DNA: TGTGCCAGCAGCCCCCAAAGGGGCTGGACAGATACGCAGTATTTT; CDR3 protein: CASSPQRGWTDTQYF
clone size: once; J gene: TRBJ2-1; V gene: TRBV7-2; D gene: TRBD1; CDR3 length: 17; CDR3 DNA: TGTGCCAGCAGCTTAGCTGGGACAGGGGGCTTTAACTATGAGCAGTTCTTC; CDR3 protein: CASSLAGTGGFNYEQFF
clone size: -; J gene: TRBJ2-5; V gene: TRBV20-1; D gene: TRBD1; CDR3 length: 15; CDR3 DNA: TGCAGTGCTAGTCTCGGGACAGGCATCCAAGAGACCCAGTACTTC; CDR3 protein: CSASLGTGIQETQYF
clone size: many; J gene: TRBJ1-4; V gene: TRBV18; D gene: -; CDR3 length: 12; CDR3 DNA: TGTGCCAGCTCACCAGGGAATGAAAAACTGTTTTTT; CDR3 protein: CASSPGNEKLFF
clone size: few; J gene: TRBJ1-6; V gene: TRBV14; D gene: -; CDR3 length: 13; CDR3 DNA: TGTGCCAGCAGCCAGGAAAGGAATTCACCCCTCCACTTT; CDR3 protein: CASSQERNSPLHF
clone size: many; J gene: TRBJ2-1; V gene: TRBV11-3; D gene: TRBD2; CDR3 length: 16; CDR3 DNA: TGTGCCAGCAGCTTAGGACTAGCGGGGGACTACAATGAGCAGTTCTTC; CDR3 protein: CASSLGLAGDYNEQFF
clone size: -; J gene: TRBJ1-2; V gene: TRBV20-1; D gene: -; CDR3 length: 12; CDR3 DNA: TGCAGTGCGCCGGACGGGGCTATTGGCTACACCTTC; CDR3 protein: CSAPDGAIGYTF
clone size: -; J gene: TRBJ2-5; V gene: TRBV20-1; D gene: TRBD1; CDR3 length: 15; CDR3 DNA: TGCAGTGCTAGACCCAGGACAGGGCCCCAAGAGACCCAGTACTTC; CDR3 protein: CSARPRTGPQETQYF
clone size: many; J gene: TRBJ1-2; V gene: TRBV30; D gene: TRBD1; CDR3 length: 15; CDR3 DNA: TGTGCCTGGAGTCAACAGGGGGTAGCTAACTATGGCTACACCTTC; CDR3 protein: CAWSQQGVANYGYTF
clone size: -; J gene: TRBJ2-1; V gene: TRBV28; D gene: -; CDR3 length: 17; CDR3 DNA: TGTGCCAGCAGTCCTCCCCCCCGTAGCACATCTCTAAATGAGCAGTTCTTC; CDR3 protein: CASSPPPRSTSLNEQFF
clone size: few; J gene: TRBJ2-1; V gene: TRBV20-1; D gene: -; CDR3 length: 15; CDR3 DNA: TGCAGTGCCACTAGCCCCAGTCGACCGGACAATGAGCAGTTCTTC; CDR3 protein: CSATSPSRPDNEQFF
clone size: -; J gene: TRBJ2-7; V gene: TRBV28; D gene: -; CDR3 length: 13; CDR3 DNA: TGTGCCAGCATCGGAGTTACCTCCTACGAGCAGTACTTC; CDR3 protein: CASIGVTSYEQYF
clone size: -; J gene: TRBJ2-1; V gene: TRBV6-1; D gene: -; CDR3 length: 14; CDR3 DNA: TGTGCCAGCAGTGAATGGCAGGTTTCAAATGAGCAGTTCTTC; CDR3 protein: CASSEWQVSNEQFF
clone size: few; J gene: TRBJ2-5; V gene: TRBV11-2; D gene: -; CDR3 length: 16; CDR3 DNA: TGTGCCAGCAGCTTAGCTAACAGGGAGTTCGAAAAGACCCAGTACTTC; CDR3 protein: CASSLANREFEKTQYF
clone size: -; J gene: TRBJ1-2; V gene: TRBV29-1; D gene: -; CDR3 length: 12; CDR3 DNA: TGCACCACCCAGGAGGGTGGCTATGGCTACACCTTC; CDR3 protein: CTTQEGGYGYTF
clone size: few; J gene: TRBJ2-4; V gene: TRBV7-3; D gene: -; CDR3 length: 16; CDR3 DNA: TGTGCCAGCAGCTTAACATCCCGGGGAAGAGAGGTCATTCAGTACTTC; CDR3 protein: CASSLTSRGREVIQYF
clone size: many; J gene: TRBJ1-5; V gene: TRBV19; D gene: TRBD1; CDR3 length: 16; CDR3 DNA: TGTGCCAGTAGTCCCCGTGGTGGCAGGGGGCATCAGCCCCAGCATTTT; CDR3 protein: CASSPRGGRGHQPQHF
clone size: few; J gene: TRBJ1-4; V gene: TRBV6-5; D gene: TRBD1; CDR3 length: 15; CDR3 DNA: TGTGCCAGCAGTTACACAGGGGAAGACGGGGAAAAACTGTTTTTT; CDR3 protein: CASSYTGEDGEKLFF
clone size: -; J gene: TRBJ2-1; V gene: TRBV3-1; D gene: TRBD2; CDR3 length: 15; CDR3 DNA: TGTGCCAGCAGCCAAGCCCTAGCGGGGGTTTCCGAGCAGTTCTTC; CDR3 protein: CASSQALAGVSEQFF
clone size: few; J gene: TRBJ1-6; V gene: TRBV14; D gene: -; CDR3 length: 14; CDR3 DNA: TGTGCCAGCAGCCTGACAAGGCAGGATTCACCCCTCCACTTT; CDR3 protein: CASSLTRQDSPLHF
clone size: -; J gene: TRBJ1-4; V gene: TRBV6-6; D gene: TRBD1; CDR3 length: 18; CDR3 DNA: TGTGCCAGCAGTTACTCGACAGGGATCGTGTTCGGTAATGAAAAACTGTTTTTT; CDR3 protein: CASSYSTGIVFGNEKLFF
clone size: -; J gene: TRBJ1-2; V gene: TRBV6-5; D gene: -; CDR3 length: 13; CDR3 DNA: TGTGCCAGCAGTTTCGGACTGGCAGGTGGCTACACCTTC; CDR3 protein: CASSFGLAGGYTF
clone size: -; J gene: TRBJ2-1; V gene: TRBV7-6; D gene: -; CDR3 length: 17; CDR3 DNA: TGTGCCAGCAGCTCGGGGGTAGGGACTCCATCCTACAATGAGCAGTTCTTC; CDR3 protein: CASSSGVGTPSYNEQFF
clone size: many; J gene: TRBJ2-7; V gene: TRBV7-2; D gene: TRBD1; CDR3 length: 14; CDR3 DNA: TGTGCCAGCAGCTCCTCTACAGGGGGTGAAGAGCAGTACTTC; CDR3 protein: CASSSSTGGEEQYF
clone size: few; J gene: TRBJ2-4; V gene: TRBV5-4; D gene: -; CDR3 length: 16; CDR3 DNA: TGTGCCAGCAGCATGGACCCCTCGGGGGCCAAAAACATTCAGTACTTC; CDR3 protein: CASSMDPSGAKNIQYF
clone size: -; J gene: TRBJ1-2; V gene: TRBV12-3/TRBV12-4; D gene: TRBD1; CDR3 length: 15; CDR3 DNA: TGTGCCAGCAGTCCCCGACAGGGAACCGGCTATGGCTACACCTTC; CDR3 protein: CASSPRQGTGYGYTF
clone size: many; J gene: TRBJ2-5; V gene: TRBV25-1; D gene: -; CDR3 length: 15; CDR3 DNA: TGTGCCAGCAGTCCCCAACCGGGGGCGGAAGAGACCCAGTACTTC; CDR3 protein: CASSPQPGAEETQYF
clone size: -; J gene: TRBJ1-3; V gene: TRBV19; D gene: -; CDR3 length: 13; CDR3 DNA: TGTGCCAGTAGACAGGTTTCTGGAAACACCATATATTTT; CDR3 protein: CASRQVSGNTIYF
clone size: few; J gene: TRBJ2-7; V gene: TRBV7-2; D gene: -; CDR3 length: 14; CDR3 DNA: TGTGCCAGCAGCTTTGAACGGGCCCCCCACGAGCAGTACTTC; CDR3 protein: CASSFERAPHEQYF